Listed below are T cell receptor beta chains from one sample, sequenced in a study of T cell responses to AZD1222 COVID-19 vaccine. Assay: immunoSEQ multiplex PCR; the TCRdb copy retains only in-frame clones and omits some. The sample has over 95,000 clones, about 91% seen once; the top ten hold roughly 6.7%. Here the sequenced sample was peripheral blood, taken 28 days after the second AZD1222 dose. These receptors all stem from an adult who received the AZD1222 COVID-19 vaccine. CDR3s include the opening cysteine and the closing phenylalanine or tryptophan. A D gene is named only where the DNA matches it firmly. The size entry is marked missing in some rows and otherwise reads once, few, many or a size class.

v_call clone_size cdr3_length d_call cdr3_aa
TRBV14 . 15 . CASSQDHGSAYEQYF
TRBV21-1 . 14 . CASNPSGESYEQYF
TRBV19 . 15 . CASSTRQLSNQPQHF
TRBV3-1/TRBV3-2 few 12 . CASSPSAGPQHF
TRBV7-3 . 16 TRBD2 CASSSGPGLADNEQFF
TRBV9 . 14 TRBD2 CASSVGGGLNEQFF
TRBV7-9 . 16 TRBD1 CASSLGQGAPRDGYTF
TRBV2 . 18 TRBD2 CASSWTRLAGGLTGELFF
TRBV19 . 13 . CASSIDATREQYF
TRBV12-5 . 14 . CASGEQASNSPLHF
TRBV7-2 . 15 TRBD1 CASSISGTGVEKLFF
TRBV28 few 14 . CASSGAALTYGYTF
TRBV12-3/TRBV12-4 . 13 . CASSWGADTEAFF
TRBV4-2 . 14 . CASSLSGQNTEAFF
TRBV7-9 . 17 . CASSPAPDRTGTDTQYF
TRBV9 . 11 . CASSASGTQYF
TRBV7-6 . 16 . CASSLGEGGLNTEAFF
TRBV6-5 . 14 TRBD1 CASRTTGARYGYTF
TRBV5-1 . 15 TRBD1 CASSLQGASNQPQHF
TRBV18 . 16 TRBD1 CASSPGTGGLNTEAFF
TRBV5-4 once 13 . CASREGTSYEQYF
TRBV18 . 16 TRBD2 CASSPLAGVNTGELFF
TRBV20-1 . 13 TRBD1 CSASDRGRDGYTF
TRBV27 . 15 TRBD1 CASSLGTGLRQPQHF
TRBV5-1 . 16 . CASSLGGRGADTEAFF
TRBV7-2 . 15 TRBD1 CASSFGQGKSYEQYF
TRBV19 once 16 TRBD1 CASSSRDRNSGNTIYF
TRBV15 . 15 . CATSRQGLYNSPLHF
TRBV9 . 14 TRBD1 CASSPGTGSDEQFF
TRBV27 . 12 . CASSRQNSPLHF
TRBV10-3 . 17 . CAISQFQGLSTNEKLFF
TRBV3-1/TRBV3-2 once 16 . CASSQEGHGARETQYF
TRBV7-9 . 15 . CASSLDGDLANTIYF